The rows below give T cell receptor beta chains drawn from one sample of a study of T cell responses to AZD1222 COVID-19 vaccine. Repertoires were generated with immunoSEQ multiplex PCR, while TCRdb's copy carries only in-frame clones and drops some. Here the sample spans 150,000 to 200,000 clones, roughly 94% being singletons. This material consisted of peripheral blood, taken 28 days after the second AZD1222 dose. The receptor set was obtained from an adult who received the AZD1222 COVID-19 vaccine. Both conserved end residues are part of each CDR3. Size tells how often a clone was seen (once, few, many) or the class of an expanded clone, and some rows leave it out.

NA TRBV30 CAWDRNQNTEAFF
NA TRBV7-9 CASSPGGQPQHF
few TRBV27 CASSLRDGTYEQYF
NA TRBV7-2 CASSQRPRQGTNTEAFF
NA TRBV4-2 CASSPKGTGDYGYTF
NA TRBV6-6 CASSYSGLNTDTQYF
NA TRBV30 CAWSGESEQYF
NA TRBV19 CASSTLKASGGGNEQFF
NA TRBV6-6 CASSSGTYSNQPQHF
NA TRBV19 CASSIDFGLDEQYF
once TRBV7-9 CASSYPQEAGLENEQFF
NA TRBV13 CASSSPSGSGSYNEQFF
NA TRBV7-3 CASSSGSTGEQYF
NA TRBV27 CASSGTGGAFMSEAFF
NA TRBV7-6 CASSLAGSYNSPLHF
NA TRBV5-4 CASSSGLAGKIAYEQYF
NA TRBV7-8 CASSLVSPNTEAFF
once TRBV28 CASSFTGGSYEQYF
NA TRBV18 CASSPRVPGLSPTGDTQYF
NA TRBV19 CASTPSGLDTQYF
once TRBV11-2 CASSLEGRQGGDGYTF
NA TRBV30 CAWSVYRNSPLHF
NA TRBV12-3/TRBV12-4 CASSLGAEPSF
NA TRBV15 CATSRVRESRAFF
once TRBV3-1/TRBV3-2 CASSQETANYGYTF
NA TRBV10-3 CAISDQRESPKGQDEQFF
NA TRBV15 CATSRDRTSGNEQFF
NA TRBV27 CASSLRTGLGTEAFF
NA TRBV7-9 CASSRGLENDDEQFF
NA TRBV7-9 CASSHPTGYGYTF
NA TRBV5-1 CASSGKTGVSYEQYF
NA TRBV3-1/TRBV3-2 CASFPEERSTDTQYF
NA TRBV6-6 CASSYSNPNTEAFF
NA TRBV7-9 CASSLGQGDFGGDAFF
NA TRBV6-2/TRBV6-3 CASTYATGTGNTEAFF
once TRBV19 CASSIDRGDGYTF
NA TRBV6-6 CASSYNGNTGELFF
NA TRBV7-9 CASSFGLAGGFNEQFF
NA TRBV9 CASSVAKGANSNQPQHF
NA TRBV6-2/TRBV6-3 CASSYPREDSYEQYF
NA TRBV6-5 CASTLSWTATEAFF
NA TRBV6-2/TRBV6-3 CASSYSKRSWVYQPQHF
NA TRBV29-1 CSEPELFF
NA TRBV30 CASASYRGGGNTIYF
NA TRBV2 CASSEIPKAGDKDTQYF
NA TRBV2 CASSDPAAPLRGKRDTGELFF
NA TRBV14 CASSQDGRAIADTQYF
once TRBV7-2 CASSLRGADNEQFF
once TRBV30 CAWQGFEEAFF
NA TRBV7-6 CASSLRSGQPQHF
NA TRBV30 CAWSVIARTGYEQYF
NA TRBV19 CASGTGPANYGYTF
NA TRBV7-9 CASSWNGQGDIQYF
NA TRBV27 CASSWSPNEKLFF
NA TRBV28 CASSPPPTGMDTEAFF
NA TRBV19 CASSRYSVFSYQETQYF